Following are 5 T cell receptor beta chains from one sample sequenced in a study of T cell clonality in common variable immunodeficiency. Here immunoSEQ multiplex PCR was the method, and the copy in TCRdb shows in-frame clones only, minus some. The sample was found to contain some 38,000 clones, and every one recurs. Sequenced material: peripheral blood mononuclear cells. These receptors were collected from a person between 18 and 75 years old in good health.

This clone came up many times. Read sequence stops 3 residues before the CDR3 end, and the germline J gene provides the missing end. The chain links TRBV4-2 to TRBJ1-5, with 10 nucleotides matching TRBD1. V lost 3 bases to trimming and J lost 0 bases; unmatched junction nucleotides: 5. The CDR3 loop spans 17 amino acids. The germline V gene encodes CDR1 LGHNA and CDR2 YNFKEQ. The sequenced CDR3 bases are TGTGCCAGCAGCCAGGGACAGGGGTCATATAGCAATCAGCCC. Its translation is CASSQGQGSYSNQP. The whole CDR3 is CASSQGQGSYSNQPQHF.

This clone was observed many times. CDR3 sequence reads: CASSLDSWDTEAFF. CDR3 DNA (partial): TGTGCCAGCAGCTTGGACAGCTGGGACACTGAA. This chain uses TRBV5-4 with TRBJ1-1; D not certain. The read ends 3 residues early relative to the CDR3; the germline J gene fills the gap. Trimming stripped 0 bases from V and 3 bases from J, with 9 bases between. In germline, CDR1 is SGHNT, CDR2 YYREEE (reference sequence). This CDR3 is 14 amino acids long. The full variable domain, with the rest looked up from reference TRBV5-4 and TRBJ1-1, is ETGVTQSPTHLIKTRGQQVTLRCSSQSGHNTVSWYQQALGQGPQFIFQYYREEENGRGNFPPRFSGLQFPNYSSELNVNALELDDSALYLCASSLDSWDTEAFFGQGTRLTVV.

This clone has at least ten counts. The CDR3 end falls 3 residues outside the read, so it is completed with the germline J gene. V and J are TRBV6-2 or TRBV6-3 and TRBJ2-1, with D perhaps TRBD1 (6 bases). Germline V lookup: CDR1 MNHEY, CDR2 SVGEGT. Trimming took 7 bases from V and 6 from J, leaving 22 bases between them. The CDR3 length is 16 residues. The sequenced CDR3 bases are TGTGCCAGCATTCCTTCACAGGGAGAACGGGGCAATGAG. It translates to CASIPSQGERGNE. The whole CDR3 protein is CASIPSQGERGNEQFF.

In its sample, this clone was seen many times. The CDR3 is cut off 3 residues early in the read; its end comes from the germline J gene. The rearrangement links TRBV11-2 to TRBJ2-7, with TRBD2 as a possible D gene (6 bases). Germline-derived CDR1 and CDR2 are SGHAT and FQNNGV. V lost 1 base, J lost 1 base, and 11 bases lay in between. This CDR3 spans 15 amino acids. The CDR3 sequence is CASSLGGTGSYEQYF. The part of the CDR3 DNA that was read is TGTGCCAGCAGCTTAGGAGGGACTGGATCCTACGAG.

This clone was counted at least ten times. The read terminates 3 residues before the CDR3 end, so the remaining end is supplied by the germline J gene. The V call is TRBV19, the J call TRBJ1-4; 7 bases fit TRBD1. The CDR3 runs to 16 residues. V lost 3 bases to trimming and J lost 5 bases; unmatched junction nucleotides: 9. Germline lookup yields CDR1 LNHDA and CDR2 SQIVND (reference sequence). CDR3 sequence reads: CASSITGTVLNEKLFF. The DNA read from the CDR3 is TGTGCCAGTAGTATCACCGGGACAGTACTCAATGAAAAA. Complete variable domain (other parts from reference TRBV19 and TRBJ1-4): DGGITQSPKYLFRKEGQNVTLSCEQNLNHDAMYWYRQDPGQGLRLIYYSQIVNDFQKGDIAEGYSVSREKKESFPLTVTSAQKNPTAFYLCASSITGTVLNEKLFFGSGTQLSVL.